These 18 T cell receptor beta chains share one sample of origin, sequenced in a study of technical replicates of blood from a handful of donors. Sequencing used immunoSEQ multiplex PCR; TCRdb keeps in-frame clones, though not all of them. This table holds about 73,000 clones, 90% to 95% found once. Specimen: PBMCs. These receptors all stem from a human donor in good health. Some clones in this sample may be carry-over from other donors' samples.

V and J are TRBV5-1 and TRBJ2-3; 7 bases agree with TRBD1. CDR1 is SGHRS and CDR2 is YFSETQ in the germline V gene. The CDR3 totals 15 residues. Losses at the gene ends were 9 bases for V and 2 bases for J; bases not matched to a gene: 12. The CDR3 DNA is TGCGCCAACAAGAAAAACGGACAGGACACAGATACGCAGTATTTT. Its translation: CANKKNGQDTDTQYF.

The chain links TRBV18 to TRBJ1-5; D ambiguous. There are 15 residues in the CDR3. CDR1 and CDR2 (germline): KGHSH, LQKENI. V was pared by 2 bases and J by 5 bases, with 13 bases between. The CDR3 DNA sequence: TGTGCCAGCTCACCATATGGGCAGGAGGATCAGCCCCAGCATTTT. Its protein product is CASSPYGQEDQPQHF.

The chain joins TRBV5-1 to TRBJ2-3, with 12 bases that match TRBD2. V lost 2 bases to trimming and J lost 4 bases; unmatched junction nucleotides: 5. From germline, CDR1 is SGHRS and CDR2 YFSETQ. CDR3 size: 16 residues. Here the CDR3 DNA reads TGCGCCAGCAGCTTTCCTAGCGGGGGGGTCGCAGATACGCAGTATTTT. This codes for CASSFPSGGVADTQYF.

In DNA form, the CDR3 reads TGCGCCAGCAGCCAAGACCTGGGACTAGCGGGAGCGCCCCAGTACTTC. It yields the protein CASSQDLGLAGAPQYF. The genes are TRBV4-3 and TRBJ2-5; 14 bases match TRBD2. The CDR3 runs 16 residues. Per the germline V gene, CDR1 is LGHNA and CDR2 is YSLEER. Trimming cost V 0 bases and J 9 bases; bases outside gene matches: 6.

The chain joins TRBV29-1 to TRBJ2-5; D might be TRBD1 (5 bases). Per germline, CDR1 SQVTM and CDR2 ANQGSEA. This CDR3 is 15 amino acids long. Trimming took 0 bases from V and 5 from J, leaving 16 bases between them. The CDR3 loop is CSVEEGRILGETQYF. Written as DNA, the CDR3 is TGCAGCGTTGAAGAGGGGCGGATATTAGGGGAGACCCAGTACTTC.

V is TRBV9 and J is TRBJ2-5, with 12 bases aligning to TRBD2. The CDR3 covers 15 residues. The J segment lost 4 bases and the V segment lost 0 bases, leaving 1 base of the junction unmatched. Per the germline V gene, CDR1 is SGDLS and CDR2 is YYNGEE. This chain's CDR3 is CASSVEGLAGETQYF. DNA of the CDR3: TGTGCCAGCAGCGTAGAGGGACTAGCGGGAGAGACCCAGTACTTC.

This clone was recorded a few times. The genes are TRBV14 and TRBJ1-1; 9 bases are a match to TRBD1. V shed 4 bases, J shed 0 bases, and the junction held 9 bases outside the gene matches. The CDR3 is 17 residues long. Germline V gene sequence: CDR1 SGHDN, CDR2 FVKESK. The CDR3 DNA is TGTGCCAGCAGCCGCTACGGGACAGGGACTATGAACACTGAAGCTTTCTTT. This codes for CASSRYGTGTMNTEAFF. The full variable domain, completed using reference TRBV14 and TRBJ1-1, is EAGVTQFPSHSVIEKGQTVTLRCDPISGHDNLYWYRRVMGKEIKFLLHFVKESKQDESGMPNNRFLAERTGGTYSTLKVQPAELEDSGVYFCASSRYGTGTMNTEAFFGQGTRLTVV.

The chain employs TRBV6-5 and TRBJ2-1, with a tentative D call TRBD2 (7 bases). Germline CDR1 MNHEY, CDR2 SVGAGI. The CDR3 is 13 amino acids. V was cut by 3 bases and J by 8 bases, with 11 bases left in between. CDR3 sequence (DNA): TGTGCCAGCAGTTATGGGGGGGCAGATGAGCAGTTCTTC. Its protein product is CASSYGGADEQFF.

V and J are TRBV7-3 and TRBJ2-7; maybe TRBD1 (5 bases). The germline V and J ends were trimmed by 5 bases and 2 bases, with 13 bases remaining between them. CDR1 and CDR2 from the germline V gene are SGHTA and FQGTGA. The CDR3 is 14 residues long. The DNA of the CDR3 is TGTGCCAGCAGCGCCGAGACAGCCGCCTACGAGCAGTACTTC. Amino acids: CASSAETAAYEQYF. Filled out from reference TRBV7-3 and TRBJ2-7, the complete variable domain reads GAGVSQTPSNKVTEKGKYVELRCDPISGHTALYWYRQSLGQGPEFLIYFQGTGAADDSGLPNDRFFAVRPEGSVSTLKIQRTERGDSAVYLCASSAETAAYEQYFGPGTRLTVT.

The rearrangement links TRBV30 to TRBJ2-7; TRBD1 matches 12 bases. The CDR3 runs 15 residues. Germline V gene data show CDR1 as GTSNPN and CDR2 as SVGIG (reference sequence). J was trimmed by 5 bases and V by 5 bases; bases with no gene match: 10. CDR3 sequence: CAWQLTGQGANEQYF. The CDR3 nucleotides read TGTGCCTGGCAACTGACGGGACAGGGGGCCAACGAGCAGTACTTC. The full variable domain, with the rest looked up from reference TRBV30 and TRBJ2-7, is SQTIHQWPATLVQPVGSPLSLECTVEGTSNPNLYWYRQAAGRGLQLLFYSVGIGQISSEVPQNLSASRPQDRQFILSSKKLLLSDSGFYLCAWQLTGQGANEQYFGPGTRLTVT.

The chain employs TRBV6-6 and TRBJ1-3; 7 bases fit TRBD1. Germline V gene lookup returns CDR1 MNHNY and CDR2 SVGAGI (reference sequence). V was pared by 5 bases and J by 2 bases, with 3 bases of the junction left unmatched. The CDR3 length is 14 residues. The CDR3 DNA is TGTGCCAGCAGTCCCCAGGGGGCTGGAAACACCATATATTTT. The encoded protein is CASSPQGAGNTIYF.

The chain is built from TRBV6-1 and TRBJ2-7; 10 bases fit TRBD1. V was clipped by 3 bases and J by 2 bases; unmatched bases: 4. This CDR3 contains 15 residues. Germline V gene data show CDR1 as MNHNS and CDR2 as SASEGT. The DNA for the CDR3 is TGTGCCAGCAGTGAGACAGGGGGCGCAACCTACGAGCAGTACTTC. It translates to CASSETGGATYEQYF.

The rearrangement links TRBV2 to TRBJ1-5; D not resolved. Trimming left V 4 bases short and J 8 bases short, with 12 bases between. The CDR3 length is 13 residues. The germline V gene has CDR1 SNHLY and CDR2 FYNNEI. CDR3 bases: TGTGCCAGCAGTGGGCAGGCGCGAGAGCCCCAGCATTTT. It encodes CASSGQAREPQHF.

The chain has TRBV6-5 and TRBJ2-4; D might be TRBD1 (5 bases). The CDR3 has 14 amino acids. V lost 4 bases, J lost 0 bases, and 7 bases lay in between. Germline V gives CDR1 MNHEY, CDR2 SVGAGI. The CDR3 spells CASSWGIAKNIQYF. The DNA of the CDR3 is TGTGCCAGCAGTTGGGGCATAGCCAAAAACATTCAGTACTTC.

Here the CDR3 DNA reads TGTGCCAGCAGCTCCGAACTAGTAGTGGATACGCAGTATTTT. It translates to CASSSELVVDTQYF. The rearrangement joins TRBV5-8 to TRBJ2-3; a possible D gene is TRBD2 (5 bases). The CDR3 covers 14 residues. V was pared by 3 bases and J by 6 bases, with 14 bases between. Germline-derived CDR1 and CDR2 are SGHTS and YDEGEE.

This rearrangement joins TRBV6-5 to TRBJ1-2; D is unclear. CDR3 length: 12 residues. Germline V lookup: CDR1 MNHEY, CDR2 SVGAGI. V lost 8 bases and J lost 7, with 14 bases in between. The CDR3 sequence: CASSKGGLGYTF. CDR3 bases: TGTGCCAGCTCGAAGGGAGGGCTTGGCTACACCTTC.

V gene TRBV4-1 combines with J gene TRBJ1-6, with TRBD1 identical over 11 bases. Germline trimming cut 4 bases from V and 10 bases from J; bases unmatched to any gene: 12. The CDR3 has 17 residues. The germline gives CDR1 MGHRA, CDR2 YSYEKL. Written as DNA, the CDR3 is TGCGCCAGCAGCCTACAAAGGGGGACAGGGGGAAACTCACCCCTCCACTTT. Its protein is CASSLQRGTGGNSPLHF.

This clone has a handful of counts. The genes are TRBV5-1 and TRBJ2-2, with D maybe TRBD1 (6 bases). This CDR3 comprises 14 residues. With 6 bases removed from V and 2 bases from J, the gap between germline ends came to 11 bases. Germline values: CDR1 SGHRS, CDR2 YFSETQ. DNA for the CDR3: TGCGCCAGCAACACAGGGTTAAACACCGGGGAGCTGTTTTTT. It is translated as CASNTGLNTGELFF.